The 25 T cell receptor beta chains listed next were all sequenced from one sample in a study of Graves' ophthalmopathy and Graves' hyperthyroidism. Amplification of the TCR beta CDR3 regions used RNA transcripts (as template). First-round RT-PCR with HTBI primers preceded a second-round multiplex PCR. TCRdb processed the multiplex PCR reads anew with MiXCR; each CDR3 protein has one entry. The table has 350,000 to 400,000 distinct CDR3 sequences, approximately 16% seen once; the top ten hold 1.6%. The material sequenced was peripheral blood. The receptors were sampled from a young woman with Graves' ophthalmopathy.

Ten or more counts support this clonotype. The rearrangement uses TRBV11-2 and TRBJ1-5; 7 positions match TRBD1. Trimming at V came to 0 bases and at J to 9 bases, leaving 8 bases not matched to a gene. This CDR3 is built from 15 residues. Germline CDR1 is SGHAT and CDR2 is FQNNGV. The CDR3 nucleotides read TGTGCCAGCAGCTTAGACAGGGGGGTGGGGAGGCCCCAGCATTTT. It is translated as CASSLDRGVGRPQHF.

This clonotype was picked up many times. The V gene is TRBV28, the J gene TRBJ1-1; D remains unclear. Looked up from germline, CDR1 is MDHEN and CDR2 is SYDVKM. The CDR3 contains 13 residues. V was shortened by 5 bases and J by 11 bases, with 18 bases between the two germline ends. DNA for the CDR3: TGTGCCAGCAGTACACCTGGACGCCCGGGGGCTTTCTTT. As protein: CASSTPGRPGAFF.

V is TRBV28 and J is TRBJ2-7; D may match TRBD1 or TRBD2 (5 bases each). This CDR3 contains 14 residues. Germline lookup yields CDR1 MDHEN and CDR2 SYDVKM. V lost 3 bases and J 5 bases, leaving 14 bases between the germline ends. The CDR3 region is CASSLRGNVDEQYF. The DNA of the CDR3 is TGTGCCAGCAGTTTGAGGGGCAACGTCGACGAGCAGTACTTC.

This clonotype was recorded many times. The J gene is TRBJ2-7, the V gene TRBV20-1; no clear D gene. Germline V gene lookup returns CDR1 DFQATT and CDR2 SNEGSKA (reference sequence). The CDR3 is 13 amino acids. V gave up 1 base and J gave up 5 bases, with 12 bases separating them. CDR3 region: CSARGIGPDEQYF. The CDR3 nucleotides read TGCAGTGCTAGAGGAATAGGGCCTGACGAGCAGTACTTC.

This rearrangement joins TRBV19 to TRBJ1-2; TRBD1 matches 12 bases. CDR1 and CDR2 from the germline V gene are LNHDA and SQIVND (reference sequence). Germline trimming cut 3 bases from V and 7 bases from J; bases unmatched to any gene: 3. The CDR3 loop spans 14 amino acids. In DNA form, the CDR3 reads TGTGCCAGTAGTATGGGACAGGGGGCGCGTGGCTACACCTTC. It specifies CASSMGQGARGYTF.

This clonotype was recorded a few times. The chain joins TRBV6-5 to TRBJ1-1; possible D gene TRBD1, 6 bases. Germline lookup yields CDR1 MNHEY and CDR2 SVGAGI. The length of the CDR3 is 15 residues. Trimming took off 2 bases at V and 1 base at J, with 11 bases between the two ends. CDR3 loop: CASSYEGGKNTEAFF. CDR3 in DNA: TGTGCCAGCAGTTACGAGGGGGGGAAGAACACTGAAGCTTTCTTT.

V usage is TRBV28 and J usage is TRBJ1-3, with a possible D match to TRBD1 (6 bases). V was clipped by 5 bases and J by 5 bases, with 13 bases between them. The CDR3 covers 14 residues. Germline CDR1 reads MDHEN; CDR2 reads SYDVKM. The CDR3 is CASSPTGRRNTIYF. CDR3 bases: TGTGCCAGCAGTCCCACAGGGAGACGAAACACCATATATTTT.

This clonotype was picked up many times. The chain joins TRBV27 to TRBJ1-1; D is uncertain. Germline CDR1 is MNHEY and CDR2 is SMNVEV (reference sequence). Trimming removed 1 base from V and 5 bases from J, with 14 bases in between. This CDR3 is built from 15 residues. CDR3: CASSLYPGGDTEAFF. As DNA, the CDR3 is TGTGCCAGCAGTTTATATCCAGGTGGGGATACTGAAGCTTTCTTT.

V usage is TRBV6-2 or TRBV6-3 and J usage is TRBJ2-5; tentative D call: TRBD2 (5 bases). Trimming removed 6 bases from V and 5 bases from J, with 16 bases in between. The length of the CDR3 is 14 residues. Germline CDR1 MNHEY, CDR2 SVGEGT. CDR3 loop: CASSLLGSEETQYF. CDR3 nucleotide sequence: TGTGCCAGCAGCCTCCTTGGGAGCGAGGAGACCCAGTACTTC.

This clonotype was observed many times. The chain has TRBV7-2 and TRBJ2-7; D remains ambiguous. The germline V gene has CDR1 SGHTA and CDR2 FQGNSA. V was clipped by 6 bases and J by 2 bases, with 5 bases between them. The CDR3 extends over 11 amino acids. The CDR3 spells CASSLTYEQYF. CDR3 bases: TGTGCCAGCAGTTTAACCTACGAGCAGTACTTC.

V usage is TRBV20-1 and J usage is TRBJ2-5; possibly TRBD2 for D (5 bases). The CDR3 has 12 residues. Trimming removed 6 bases from V and 2 bases from J, with 10 bases in between. From germline, CDR1 is DFQATT and CDR2 SNEGSKA (reference sequence). Here the CDR3 reads CSAPGNQETQYF. CDR3 in DNA: TGCAGTGCCCCCGGGAATCAAGAGACCCAGTACTTC.

The sample holds many counts of this clonotype. This chain links TRBV15 with TRBJ2-5; D tentatively fits TRBD1 or TRBD2 (7 bases each). CDR3 size: 15 residues. V dropped 1 base and J dropped 4 bases, with 13 bases sitting between them. Per the germline V gene, CDR1 is LNHNV and CDR2 is YYDKDF (reference sequence). This CDR3 is CATSRGQGGRETQYF. CDR3 nucleotides: TGTGCCACCAGCAGAGGGCAGGGGGGGCGAGAGACCCAGTACTTC.

This clonotype has only a few counts. The V call is TRBV18, the J call TRBJ2-6; the D is unclear. The length of the CDR3 is 16 residues. V gave up 3 bases and J gave up 0 bases, with 9 bases separating them. Per the germline V gene, CDR1 is KGHSH and CDR2 is LQKENI. The CDR3 sequence: CASSPTPFSGANVLTF. The CDR3 DNA reads TGTGCCAGCTCACCGACACCTTTCTCTGGGGCCAACGTCCTGACTTTC.

The V and J genes are TRBV28 and TRBJ2-5; 8 bases are shared with TRBD1. CDR1 MDHEN and CDR2 SYDVKM come from the germline V gene. The length of the CDR3 is 14 residues. Losses at the gene ends were 5 bases for V and 5 bases for J; bases not matched to a gene: 7. The CDR3 nucleotides read TGTGCCAGCAGTACAGGGGGTGTTTTGGAGACCCAGTACTTC. It is translated as CASSTGGVLETQYF.

This clonotype was recorded at least ten times. The V and J genes are TRBV28 and TRBJ1-1; TRBD1 is a possible D gene (5 bases). Per germline, CDR1 MDHEN and CDR2 SYDVKM. This CDR3 has 14 residues. The ends were cut back, 7 bases at V and 3 bases at J, with 15 bases in the middle. DNA for the CDR3: TGTGCCAGCACCGTAGGGGAACGGGACACTGAAGCTTTCTTT. This codes for CASTVGERDTEAFF.

J is TRBJ2-7 and V is TRBV12-5; D perhaps matches TRBD1 (6 bases). The CDR3 spans 14 residues. Trimming stripped 5 bases from V and 4 bases from J, with 15 bases between. Per germline, CDR1 LGHNT and CDR2 FRNRAP. In DNA, the CDR3 is TGTGCTAGTGGTCCGGGACCAAGGGGGTACGAGCAGTACTTC. It is translated as CASGPGPRGYEQYF.

The V and J genes are TRBV12-3 or TRBV12-4 and TRBJ2-5; TRBD1 matches 9 bases. There are 14 residues in the CDR3. The V segment lost 8 bases and the J segment 3 bases; nucleotides outside the gene matches: 7. The CDR3 loop reads CASVAGTGKETQYF. CDR3 bases: TGTGCCAGCGTGGCCGGGACAGGGAAAGAGACCCAGTACTTC.

This clonotype was detected many times. CDR3 amino acids: CSARDRKPSNQPQHF. Written as DNA, the CDR3 is TGCAGTGCTAGAGATAGGAAGCCTAGCAATCAGCCCCAGCATTTT. The chain uses TRBV20-1 and TRBJ1-5; no reliable D call. Germline-derived CDR1 and CDR2 are DFQATT and SNEGSKA (reference sequence). Between the trimmed V and J ends, which lost 0 bases and 0 bases, there was a span of 9 bases. The CDR3 length is 15 residues.

At least ten counts were recorded for this clonotype. The J gene is TRBJ1-2, the V gene TRBV4-2; D unclear. The V gene lost 7 bases and the J gene lost 3 bases, with 9 bases spanning the gap. The CDR3 runs 12 residues. Looked up from germline, CDR1 is LGHNA and CDR2 is YNFKEQ. For the CDR3, the DNA is TGTGCCAGCAATTCCGGCGACTATGGCTACACCTTC. This gives the protein CASNSGDYGYTF.

This clonotype came up many times. CDR3 DNA: TGTGCCAGTAGTACAGCGGGACGGACATACGAGCAGTACTTC. This translates into CASSTAGRTYEQYF. The chain couples TRBV19 to TRBJ2-7, with 7 positions matching TRBD2. The CDR3 is made up of 14 amino acids. V lost 4 bases and J lost 4; bases outside the gene matches: 7. Germline lookup yields CDR1 LNHDA and CDR2 SQIVND (reference sequence).

This clonotype was seen just once. CDR3 in amino acids: CSARAPNPEGGGGYTF. CDR3 sequence (DNA): TGCAGTGCTAGAGCTCCCAACCCGGAGGGTGGTGGAGGCTACACCTTC. This chain uses TRBV20-1 with TRBJ1-2; no clear D. Germline lookup yields CDR1 DFQATT and CDR2 SNEGSKA (reference sequence). V gave up 1 base and J gave up 8 bases, with 23 bases separating them. The CDR3 sequence is 16 residues long.

This clonotype was recorded at least ten times. The chain couples TRBV9 to TRBJ1-1; 7 positions match TRBD1. CDR3 length: 15 amino acids. V shed 4 bases and J 0 bases; nucleotides not matched to a gene: 6. Germline CDR1 is SGDLS and CDR2 is YYNGEE. In nucleotides, the CDR3 is TGTGCCAGCAGCTCGGGGGACAGCCTGAACACTGAAGCTTTCTTT. Encoded protein: CASSSGDSLNTEAFF.

This clonotype appeared many times. J is TRBJ1-2 and V is TRBV19; weak D call: TRBD1 (6 bases). CDR3 length: 15 residues. V shed 6 bases and J shed 2 bases, with 16 bases lying between them. The germline V gene has CDR1 LNHDA and CDR2 SQIVND (reference sequence). The CDR3 nucleotides are TGTGCCAGTAGGAATAGGCGGGGGCCCAACTATGGCTACACCTTC. It translates to CASRNRRGPNYGYTF.

This clonotype has at least ten counts. V usage is TRBV15 and J usage is TRBJ2-7; weak D call: TRBD2 (5 bases). This CDR3 spans 15 amino acids. Trimming removed 3 bases at V and 3 bases at J, with 15 bases between. Germline V gene data show CDR1 as LNHNV and CDR2 as YYDKDF (reference sequence). The CDR3 nucleotides are TGTGCCACCAGCAGTCCTTTAAGAGAGGGCTACGAGCAGTACTTC. Its translation is CATSSPLREGYEQYF.

This clonotype has a handful of counts. The chain is built from TRBV29-1 and TRBJ2-5; TRBD2 is a possible D gene (5 bases). The CDR3 consists of 13 residues. Trimming stripped 6 bases from V and 1 base from J, with 12 bases between. Germline V gives CDR1 SQVTM, CDR2 ANQGSEA. This CDR3 is CSVGERAQETQYF. The CDR3 nucleotides read TGCAGCGTGGGAGAACGGGCCCAAGAGACCCAGTACTTC.